This T cell receptor beta chain emerged from a study of T cell responses to AZD1222 COVID-19 vaccine. TCRdb's copy holds only in-frame clones and misses some; the assay was immunoSEQ multiplex PCR. There are roughly 160,000 clones in the sample; about 90% occur only once, and around 5.9% lies in the top ten. The length of the CDR3 is 12 residues. Germline loops: CDR1 ENHRY, CDR2 SYGVKD. The V end was cut by 10 bases, the J end by 0 bases, with 4 bases between. General study results and limits: Increases in Spike-specific TCR breadth and depth were seen after two AZD1222 doses. Baseline serology detected seropositivity in only five to seven AZD1222 recipients.

Comments on this clone: Its antigen remains unknown.

The clonotype was recovered from an adult in good health. Source: peripheral blood, taken on day 0 of AZD1222 vaccination. The chain uses TRBV10-3 and TRBJ2-6; D uncertain. The CDR3 coding sequence is TGTGCCACCTACTCTGGGGCCAACGTCCTGACTTTC. Amino acids: CATYSGANVLTF.